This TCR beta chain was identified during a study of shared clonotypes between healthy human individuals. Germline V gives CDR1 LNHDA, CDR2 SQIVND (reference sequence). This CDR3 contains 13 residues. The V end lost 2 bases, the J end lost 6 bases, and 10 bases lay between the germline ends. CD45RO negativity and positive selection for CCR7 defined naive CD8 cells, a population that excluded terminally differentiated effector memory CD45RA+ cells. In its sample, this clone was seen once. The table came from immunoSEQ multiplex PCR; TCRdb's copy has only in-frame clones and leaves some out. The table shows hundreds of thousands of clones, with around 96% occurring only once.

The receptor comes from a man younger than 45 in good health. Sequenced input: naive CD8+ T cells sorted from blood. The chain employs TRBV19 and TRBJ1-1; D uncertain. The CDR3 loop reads CASSITDGAEAFF. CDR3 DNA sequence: TGTGCCAGTAGTATAACAGACGGGGCTGAAGCTTTCTTT.